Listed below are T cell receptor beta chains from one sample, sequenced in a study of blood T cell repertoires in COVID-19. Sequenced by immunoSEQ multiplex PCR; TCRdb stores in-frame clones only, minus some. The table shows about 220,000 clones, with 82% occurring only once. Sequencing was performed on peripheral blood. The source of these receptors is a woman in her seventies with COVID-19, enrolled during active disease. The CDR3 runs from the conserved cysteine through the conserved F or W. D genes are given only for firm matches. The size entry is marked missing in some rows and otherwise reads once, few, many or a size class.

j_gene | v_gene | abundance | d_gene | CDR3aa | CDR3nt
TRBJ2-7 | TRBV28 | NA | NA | CASSLIAHGYEQYF | TGTGCCAGCAGTTTAATCGCGCACGGCTACGAGCAGTACTTC
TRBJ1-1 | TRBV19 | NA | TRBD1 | CASSRGATGGLVFGAFF | TGTGCCAGTAGTAGGGGGGCCACAGGGGGCCTCGTGTTCGGAGCTTTCTTT
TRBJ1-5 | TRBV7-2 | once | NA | CASSLYSQPQHF | TGTGCCAGCAGCTTATATAGTCAGCCCCAGCATTTT
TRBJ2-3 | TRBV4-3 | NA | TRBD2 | CASSQVRLAGGKDTQYF | TGCGCCAGCAGCCAAGTAAGATTAGCGGGGGGAAAAGATACGCAGTATTTT
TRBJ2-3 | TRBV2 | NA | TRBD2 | CASKNRLAGGTDTQYF | TGTGCCAGCAAAAACCGACTAGCGGGCGGCACAGATACGCAGTATTTT
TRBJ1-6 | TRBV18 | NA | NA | CASSPTRGGDSPLHF | TGTGCCAGCTCACCCACGAGGGGGGGTGATTCACCCCTCCACTTT
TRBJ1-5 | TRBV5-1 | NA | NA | CASSISGDNQPQHF | TGCGCCAGCAGCATTTCAGGGGACAATCAGCCCCAGCATTTT
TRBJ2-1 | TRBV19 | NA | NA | CASKRGTLYNEQFF | TGTGCCAGTAAAAGGGGGACACTTTACAATGAGCAGTTCTTC
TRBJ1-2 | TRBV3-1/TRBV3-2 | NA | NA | CASSQDSLWGYTF | TGTGCCAGCAGCCAGGACAGCCTCTGGGGCTACACCTTC
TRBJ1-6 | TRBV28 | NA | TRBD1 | CASSLDRGRASPLHF | TGTGCCAGCAGTCTCGACAGGGGCCGGGCTTCACCCCTCCACTTT
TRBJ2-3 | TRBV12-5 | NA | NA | CASGLDRTSTDTQYF | TGTGCTAGTGGTTTGGACAGGACCAGCACAGATACGCAGTATTTT
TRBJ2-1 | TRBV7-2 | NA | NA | CASSFEGGPRNEQFF | TGTGCCAGCAGCTTTGAGGGAGGCCCCAGGAATGAGCAGTTCTTC
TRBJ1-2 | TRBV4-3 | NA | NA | CASSQDGNNYGYTF | TGCGCCAGCAGCCAAGATGGCAACAACTATGGCTACACCTTC
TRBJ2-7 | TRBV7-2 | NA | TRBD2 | CASSWGLAGVEEQYF | TGTGCCAGCAGCTGGGGACTAGCGGGAGTGGAAGAGCAGTACTTC
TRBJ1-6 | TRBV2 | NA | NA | CASRADSNSPLHF | TGTGCCAGCAGGGCGGACAGTAATTCACCCCTCCACTTT
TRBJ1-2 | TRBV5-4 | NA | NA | CASSLPGILSNTF | TGTGCCAGCAGCTTGCCGGGAATCCTATCGAACACCTTC
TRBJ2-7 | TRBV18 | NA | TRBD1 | CASSADRGYEQYF | TGTGCCAGCTCCGCGGACAGGGGCTACGAGCAGTACTTC
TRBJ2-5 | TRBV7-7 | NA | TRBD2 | CASSLALAGGEETQYF | TGTGCCAGCAGCTTGGCGCTAGCGGGAGGTGAAGAGACCCAGTACTTC
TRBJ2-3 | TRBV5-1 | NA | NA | CASGMSFTDTQYF | TGCGCCAGCGGCATGTCTTTCACAGATACGCAGTATTTT
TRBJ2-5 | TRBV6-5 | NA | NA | CASSAVGGETQYF | TGTGCCAGCAGCGCCGTCGGGGGAGAGACCCAGTACTTC
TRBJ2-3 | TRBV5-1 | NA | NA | CASSLELADTQYF | TGCGCCAGCAGCTTGGAACTAGCTGATACGCAGTATTTT
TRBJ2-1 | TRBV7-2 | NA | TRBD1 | CASSQSRGNEQFF | TGTGCCAGCAGCCAAAGCAGGGGGAATGAGCAGTTCTTC
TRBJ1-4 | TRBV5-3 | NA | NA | CARSLQAGFGEKLFF | TGTGCCAGAAGCCTACAGGCGGGGTTCGGCGAAAAACTGTTTTTT
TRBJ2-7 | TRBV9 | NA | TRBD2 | CASSSGTSGRDEQYF | TGTGCCAGCAGCTCCGGGACTAGCGGGAGGGACGAGCAGTACTTC
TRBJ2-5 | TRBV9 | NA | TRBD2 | CASSLGLAGGEETQYF | TGTGCCAGCAGCTTGGGACTAGCGGGAGGGGAAGAGACCCAGTACTTC
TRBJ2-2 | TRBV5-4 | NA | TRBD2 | CASSPAGTSVPGELFF | TGTGCCAGCAGCCCGGCCGGGACTAGCGTCCCCGGGGAGCTGTTTTTT
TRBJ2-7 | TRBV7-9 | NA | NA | CASSSSGLPYEQYF | TGTGCCAGCAGCTCATCGGGACTTCCCTACGAGCAGTACTTC
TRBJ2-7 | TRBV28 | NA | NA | CASSVSTNYEQYF | TGTGCCAGCAGTGTATCCACTAACTACGAGCAGTACTTC
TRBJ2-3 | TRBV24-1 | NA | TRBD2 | CATGTSGSTDTQYF | TGTGCCACCGGGACTAGCGGGAGTACAGATACGCAGTATTTT
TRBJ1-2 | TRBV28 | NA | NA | CASSFQGSNYGYTF | TGTGCCAGCAGTTTCCAGGGCTCTAACTATGGCTACACCTTC
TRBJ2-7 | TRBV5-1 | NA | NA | CASSLGEKLREQYF | TGCGCCAGCAGCTTGGGCGAGAAGCTACGTGAGCAGTACTTC
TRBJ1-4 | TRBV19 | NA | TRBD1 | CASTKWTGKIANEKLFF | TGTGCCAGTACCAAGTGGACAGGGAAGATAGCTAATGAAAAACTGTTTTTT
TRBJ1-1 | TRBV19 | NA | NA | CASSIDGELNTEAFF | TGTGCCAGTAGTATAGACGGAGAACTGAACACTGAAGCTTTCTTT
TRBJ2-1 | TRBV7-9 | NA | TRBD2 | CASRSIAGGDEQFF | TGTGCCAGCCGCTCAATAGCGGGAGGGGATGAGCAGTTCTTC
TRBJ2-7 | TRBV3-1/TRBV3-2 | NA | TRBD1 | CASVQGQGNEQYF | TGTGCCAGCGTGCAGGGACAGGGGAACGAGCAGTACTTC
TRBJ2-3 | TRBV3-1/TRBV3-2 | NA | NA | CASSQGSIRTDTQYF | TGTGCCAGCAGCCAAGGCAGTATACGCACAGATACGCAGTATTTT
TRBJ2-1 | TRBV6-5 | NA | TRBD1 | CASSLTGEFYNEQFF | TGTGCCAGCAGTCTGACAGGGGAGTTTTACAATGAGCAGTTCTTC
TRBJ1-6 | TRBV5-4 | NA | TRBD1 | CASSLPGQGNSPLHF | TGTGCCAGCAGCCTACCGGGACAGGGAAATTCACCCCTCCACTTT
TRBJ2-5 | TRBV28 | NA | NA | CASRGSVGQFLETQYF | TGTGCCAGCAGGGGCTCCGTGGGGCAATTCTTAGAGACCCAGTACTTC
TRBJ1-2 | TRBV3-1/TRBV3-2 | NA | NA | CASSPRDNIGYTF | TGTGCCAGCAGCCCCCGGGACAATATCGGCTACACCTTC
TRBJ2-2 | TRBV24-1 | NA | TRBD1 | CATSDSRTGWDGELFF | TGTGCCACCAGTGATTCCAGGACAGGGTGGGACGGGGAGCTGTTTTTT
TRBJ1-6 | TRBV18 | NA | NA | CASSSQGSRPLHF | TGTGCCAGCTCATCCCAGGGATCAAGGCCCCTCCACTTT